Shown below are 17 T cell receptor beta chains from a single sample sequenced in a study of PD-L1 blockade in urothelial cancer. Here immunoSEQ multiplex PCR was the method, and the copy in TCRdb shows in-frame clones only, minus some. This sample carries about 30,000 clones, about 87% of them seen once, and the ten largest clones take less than 20%. The time point is: pretreatment peripheral blood. The source was PBMCs, collected around atezolizumab (anti-PD-L1) treatment. Receptors were obtained from a man in his sixties with urothelial cancer.

V and J are TRBV14 and TRBJ2-5; D uncertain. V was pared by 0 bases and J by 7 bases, with 12 bases between. Germline CDR1 is SGHDN and CDR2 is FVKESK. The CDR3 contains 14 residues. CDR3 amino acids: CASSQDYPVVTQYF. The CDR3 nucleotides are TGTGCCAGCAGCCAAGATTATCCGGTGGTGACCCAGTACTTC.

The rearrangement links TRBV9 to TRBJ2-3, with 12 bases matching TRBD2. V dropped 3 bases and J dropped 1; count of bases not matched to a gene: 9. Germline values: CDR1 SGDLS, CDR2 YYNGEE. This CDR3 contains 18 residues. The CDR3 DNA reads as TGTGCCAGCAGCGGACTGACTAGCGGGAGCTGGGGCACAGATACGCAGTATTTT. It is translated as CASSGLTSGSWGTDTQYF. The entire variable domain, with the rest obtained from reference TRBV9 and TRBJ2-3, is as follows: DSGVTQTPKHLITATGQRVTLRCSPRSGDLSVYWYQQSLDQGLQFLIQYYNGEERAKGNILERFSAQQFPDLHSELNLSSLELGDSALYFCASSGLTSGSWGTDTQYFGPGTRLTVL.

This chain links TRBV18 with TRBJ2-1, with TRBD2 matching 10 bases. The CDR3 covers 15 residues. Trimming cost V 2 bases and J 8 bases; bases outside gene matches: 6. In germline, CDR1 is KGHSH, CDR2 LQKENI. CDR3 bases: TGTGCCAGCTCACCAACTAGCGGGAAAGTCGATGAGCAGTTCTTC. Translated, it gives CASSPTSGKVDEQFF.

The genes are TRBV10-2 and TRBJ2-2, with 7 nucleotides matching TRBD2. Trimming at V came to 7 bases and at J to 5 bases, leaving 4 bases not matched to a gene. This CDR3 is 13 amino acids long. Per germline, CDR1 WSHSY and CDR2 SAAADI. In DNA, the CDR3 is TGCGCCAGCACCTCTAGCGGTACCGGGGAGCTGTTTTTT. This codes for CASTSSGTGELFF.

This clone was seen more than once but under ten times. This chain uses TRBV10-2 with TRBJ2-1; 8 positions match TRBD2. This CDR3 spans 13 amino acids. Unmatched junction bases numbered 3, after V lost 8 bases and J lost 3 bases. Germline assignment: CDR1 WSHSY and CDR2 SAAADI. CDR3: CASVTSGYNEQFF. DNA for the CDR3: TGCGCCAGCGTAACTAGCGGCTACAATGAGCAGTTCTTC.

The rearrangement uses TRBV11-2 and TRBJ1-2; a weak D match, TRBD1 (5 bases). This CDR3 region has 13 residues. Trimming left V 2 bases short and J 7 bases short, with 11 bases between. In germline, CDR1 is SGHAT, CDR2 FQNNGV. The CDR3 region has the DNA TGTGCCAGCAGCTTACAGGGAGGCATTGGCTACACCTTC. Protein product: CASSLQGGIGYTF.

The DNA for the CDR3 is TGTGCCAGCAGTTACTATAGATCGGATACGCAGTATTTT. This gives the protein CASSYYRSDTQYF. V and J are TRBV6-6 and TRBJ2-3; unclear D gene. Germline loops: CDR1 MNHNY, CDR2 SVGAGI (reference sequence). Trimming took 1 base from V and 6 from J, leaving 8 bases between them. This CDR3 is 13 amino acids long.

The V gene is TRBV6-6, the J gene TRBJ2-7, with no clear D. Germline-derived CDR1 and CDR2 are MNHNY and SVGAGI (reference sequence). V lost 0 bases and J lost 3, with 6 bases in between. The CDR3 totals 13 residues. In DNA, the CDR3 is TGTGCCAGCAGTTACTCGATCGGCTACGAGCAGTACTTC. Its translation is CASSYSIGYEQYF.

The chain recombines TRBV18 with TRBJ1-2; D may be TRBD1 (5 bases). The CDR3 is 15 residues long. The V gene's germline CDR1 is KGHSH and CDR2 LQKENI. Between the trimmed V and J ends, which lost 4 bases and 2 bases, there was a span of 14 bases. In DNA, the CDR3 is TGTGCCAGCTCACTCAGGCAGGGTGAGAACTATGGCTACACCTTC. It translates to CASSLRQGENYGYTF.

The rearrangement uses TRBV7-8 and TRBJ2-1; unclear D gene. The CDR3 runs to 13 residues. CDR1 is SGHVS, CDR2 FQNEAQ, per germline. V was clipped by 1 base and J by 5 bases, with 6 bases between them. The CDR3, as DNA: TGTGCCAGCAGCTTAGGCCGCGACAATGAGCAGTTCTTC. It translates to CASSLGRDNEQFF.

The V and J genes are TRBV2 and TRBJ1-5, with D possibly TRBD1 on 5 matching bases. V was pared by 4 bases and J by 6 bases, with 19 bases between. CDR1 is SNHLY and CDR2 is FYNNEI in the germline V gene. CDR3 length equals 16 residues. This CDR3 reads CASSVQGRSVSQPQHF. In DNA, the CDR3 is TGTGCCAGCAGTGTGCAGGGAAGGAGTGTAAGTCAGCCCCAGCATTTT.

The chain is built from TRBV5-1 and TRBJ2-7; 10 bases are a match to TRBD2. Germline values: CDR1 SGHRS, CDR2 YFSETQ. With V trimmed by 4 bases and J by 3 bases, 4 bases remained unmatched. The CDR3 is 14 residues long. The CDR3 loop reads CASSPSGGGYEQYF. CDR3 sequence (DNA): TGCGCCAGCAGCCCTAGCGGGGGAGGCTACGAGCAGTACTTC. The whole variable domain, filled in from reference TRBV5-1 and TRBJ2-7, reads KAGVTQTPRYLIKTRGQQVTLSCSPISGHRSVSWYQQTPGQGLQFLFEYFSETQRNKGNFPGRFSGRQFSNSRSEMNVSTLELGDSALYLCASSPSGGGYEQYFGPGTRLTVT.

The chain uses TRBV5-4 and TRBJ2-5; a possible D gene is TRBD2 (5 bases). The CDR3 has 14 amino acids. Trimming pared 4 bases from V and 2 bases from J, leaving 12 bases between. Germline assignment: CDR1 SGHNT and CDR2 YYREEE (reference sequence). The CDR3 sequence: CASSVRRDQETQYF. As DNA, the CDR3 is TGTGCCAGCAGCGTTCGACGGGATCAAGAGACCCAGTACTTC.

This clone has just one count. V is TRBV19 and J is TRBJ1-4; tentatively, D is TRBD1 (5 bases). Trimming took 1 base from V and 7 from J, leaving 13 bases between them. CDR1 and CDR2 from the germline V gene are LNHDA and SQIVND (reference sequence). This CDR3 has 15 amino acids. CDR3 in DNA: TGTGCCAGTAGTATAGCGAAGGGGCGCGGTGAAAAACTGTTTTTT. It codes for CASSIAKGRGEKLFF.

This chain connects TRBV18 to TRBJ2-7; D might be TRBD1 (8 bases). The CDR3 consists of 15 residues. Per germline, CDR1 KGHSH and CDR2 LQKENI. V was cut by 0 bases and J by 5 bases, with 14 bases left in between. The CDR3 DNA follows: TGTGCCAGCTCACCACCCGGACAGGGAGGGCACGAGCAGTACTTC. This codes for CASSPPGQGGHEQYF.

By share, this clone ranks as medium-sized. The chain's CDR3 is CASSYRTNTGELFF. The CDR3 DNA is TGCGCCAGCAGCTACCGGACTAACACCGGGGAGCTGTTTTTT. V usage is TRBV5-1 and J usage is TRBJ2-2, with D tentatively TRBD2 (5 bases). The V gene's germline CDR1 is SGHRS and CDR2 YFSETQ. V was trimmed by 3 bases and J by 2 bases, leaving 8 bases between them. The CDR3 is 14 residues long.

This chain connects TRBV7-2 to TRBJ1-2, with a possible D match to TRBD1 (5 bases). Trimming cost V 3 bases and J 6 bases, with 14 bases left between them. The CDR3 has 14 residues. Germline V CDR1 and CDR2: SGHTA, FQGNSA. The CDR3 DNA follows: TGTGCCAGCAGCTTCCCCGGGAGGGGCGATGGCTACACCTTC. Translation gives CASSFPGRGDGYTF.